This TCR beta chain was profiled in a study of blood T cell repertoires in COVID-19. Study-level background: Spain, Italy and the United States supplied samples that represented acute and convalescent COVID-19.

Authors' data handling: Estimates of nucleated cell counts were drawn from the amplification of reference gene primers. Repertoires were generated with immunoSEQ multiplex PCR, while TCRdb's copy carries only in-frame clones and drops some. V and J calls and clone size are given by that table; D and trimming were obtained from the DNA. The sample lists 60,000 to 65,000 clones, around 84% occurring once. Trimming stripped 4 bases from V and 9 bases from J, with 19 bases between. The CDR3 is 15 residues long. CDR1 and CDR2 from the germline V gene are KGHDR and SFDVKD. This receptor was taken from a woman aged 55-69 years with acute or convalescent COVID-19. Sequences were obtained from peripheral blood. This rearrangement joins TRBV24-1 to TRBJ2-3; D possibly corresponds to TRBD1 (5 bases). The CDR3 region has the DNA TGTGCCACCAGTGACCCGACCGACAGCAAGTCGACGCAGTATTTT. The encoded protein is CATSDPTDSKSTQYF.